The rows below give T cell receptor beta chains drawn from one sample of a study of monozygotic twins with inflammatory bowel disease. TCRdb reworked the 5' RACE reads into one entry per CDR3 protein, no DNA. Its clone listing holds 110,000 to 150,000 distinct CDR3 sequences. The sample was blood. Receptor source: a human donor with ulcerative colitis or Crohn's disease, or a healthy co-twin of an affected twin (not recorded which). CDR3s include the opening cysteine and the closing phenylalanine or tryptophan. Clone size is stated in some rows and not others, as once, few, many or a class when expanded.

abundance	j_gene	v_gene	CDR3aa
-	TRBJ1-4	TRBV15	CATSRIGQANEKLFF
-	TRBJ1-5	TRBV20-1	CSAREVRGRFQPQHF
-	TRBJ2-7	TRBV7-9	CASSFGLAGVYEQYF
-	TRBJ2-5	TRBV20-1	CSARFFETQYF
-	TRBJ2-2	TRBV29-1	CSYRTGTGELFF
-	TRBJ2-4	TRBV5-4	CASSLQGVGNIQYF
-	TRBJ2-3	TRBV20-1	CSGGLAGTDTQYF
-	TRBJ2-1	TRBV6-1	CASSEKWTDEQFF
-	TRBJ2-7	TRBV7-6	CASSLGTSYIPSEQYF
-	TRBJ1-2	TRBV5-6	CASGSSYGYTF
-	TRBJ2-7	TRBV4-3	CASSQDIDRGNYEQYF
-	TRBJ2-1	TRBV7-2	CASSLAKSEQFF
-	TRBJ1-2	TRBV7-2	CASSYGDSYGYTF
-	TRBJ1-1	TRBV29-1	CSVGEQSVEAFF
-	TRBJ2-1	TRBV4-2	CASSQDRAGRLNEQFF
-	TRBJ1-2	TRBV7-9	CASSFTGAGYGYTF
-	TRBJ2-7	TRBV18	CASSPPDNYEQYF
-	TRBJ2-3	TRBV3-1	CASSQDSSGRAQYF
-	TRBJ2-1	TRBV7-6	CASSHTRNNEQFF
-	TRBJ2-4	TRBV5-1	CASSLEPGTGKNIQYF
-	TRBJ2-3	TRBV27	CASSLSAFVGGIGLAASTDTQYF
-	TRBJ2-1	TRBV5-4	CASSPGGLNEQFF
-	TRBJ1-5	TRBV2	CASSEVRTNQPQHF
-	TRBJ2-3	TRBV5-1	CASSLGLAGNTDTQYF
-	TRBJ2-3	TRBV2	CASSRSATSTDTQYF
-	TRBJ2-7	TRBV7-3	CASSVSPGAQPEEQYF
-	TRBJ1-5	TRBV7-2	CASSLGLGNQPQHF
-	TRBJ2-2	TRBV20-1	CSASVSLDTGELFF
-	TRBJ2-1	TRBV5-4	CASSFSRQGGTYNEQFF
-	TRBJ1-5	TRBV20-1	CSPTDGRSNQPQHF
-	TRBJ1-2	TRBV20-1	CSAPPGQGFNYGYTF
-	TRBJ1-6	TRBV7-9	CASSFTRENSPLHF
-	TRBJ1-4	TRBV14	CASSQRDRRSEKLFF
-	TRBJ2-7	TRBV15	CATSLGGSLLHEQYF
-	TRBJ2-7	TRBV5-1	CASSLMRGYEQYF
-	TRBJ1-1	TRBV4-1	CASSPNHPGGTEAFF
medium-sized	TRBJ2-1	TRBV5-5	CASSLTQRWIDEQFF
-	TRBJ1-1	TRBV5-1	CASSLSGIGDTEAFF
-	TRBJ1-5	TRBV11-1	CAGSPLGSNQPQHF
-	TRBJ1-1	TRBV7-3	CASSSTGEDTEAFF
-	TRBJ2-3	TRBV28	CASAGLAGGPDTQYF
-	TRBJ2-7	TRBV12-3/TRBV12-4	CASSPVGGSSYEQYF
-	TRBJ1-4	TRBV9	CASSVAPSTEAKLFF
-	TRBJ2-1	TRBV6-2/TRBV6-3	CASTHGTSYYNEQFF
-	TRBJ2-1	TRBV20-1	CSASGTSGFYEQFF
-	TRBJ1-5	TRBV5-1	CASSLGQSNQPQHF
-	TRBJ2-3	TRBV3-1	CASSSVYTDTQYF
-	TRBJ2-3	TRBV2	CASSDPGRGTDTQYF
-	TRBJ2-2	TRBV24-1	CAASRGRMAGELFF
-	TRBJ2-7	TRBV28	CASSSSGSAEQYF
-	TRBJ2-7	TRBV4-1	CASSQELRAGSSYEQYF